Shown below are 16 T cell receptor beta chains from a single sample sequenced in a study of identical twins. TCRdb reanalysed the 5' RACE reads using MiXCR and keeps one entry per CDR3 protein. The sample carries just over 450,000 distinct CDR3 sequences, approximately 15% recorded once. These sequences were also reported in another study, on yellow fever vaccine responses in identical twins.

Sequences were obtained from CD4+ T cells sorted from blood. Receptors were obtained from a woman younger than 35 in good health.

This chain connects TRBV7-8 to TRBJ2-1; 8 bases fit TRBD2. The CDR3 contains 16 residues. CDR1 SGHVS and CDR2 FQNEAQ come from the germline V gene. The J segment lost 5 bases and the V segment lost 6 bases, leaving 12 bases of the junction unmatched. This CDR3 reads CASSSLSSGANNEQFF. The CDR3 nucleotides are TGTGCCAGCAGTTCCCTTAGTAGCGGGGCTAACAATGAGCAGTTCTTC.

This clonotype turned up a few times. V gene TRBV7-9 combines with J gene TRBJ1-2, with unresolved D. The CDR3 is 14 residues long. V gave up 0 bases and J gave up 6 bases, with 11 bases separating them. In germline, CDR1 is SEHNR, CDR2 FQNEAQ (reference sequence). The CDR3 spells CASSLAGQYHGYTF. CDR3 coding DNA: TGTGCCAGCAGCTTAGCGGGTCAGTACCATGGCTACACCTTC.

This clonotype was detected many times. The chain carries TRBV7-2 and TRBJ2-3; D call uncertain. The V and J ends lost 2 bases and 2 bases respectively, with 5 bases between them. The CDR3 totals 13 residues. Germline assignment: CDR1 SGHTA and CDR2 FQGNSA. The CDR3 sequence: CASSLRPTDTQYF. The CDR3 bases are TGTGCCAGCAGCTTACGACCCACAGATACGCAGTATTTT.

V usage is TRBV20-1 and J usage is TRBJ1-6; TRBD1 aligns across 9 bases. Germline V gene sequence: CDR1 DFQATT, CDR2 SNEGSKA (reference sequence). The CDR3 has 15 amino acids. With 3 bases clipped from V and 7 bases from J, the junction kept 7 bases outside the gene matches. CDR3 sequence reads: CSARDRGSGNSPLHF. The CDR3 DNA follows: TGCAGTGCTAGGGACAGGGGATCAGGAAATTCACCCCTCCACTTT.

V and J are TRBV5-1 and TRBJ2-5; D gene ambiguous. The V end lost 0 bases, the J end lost 5 bases, and 11 bases lay between the germline ends. This CDR3 is 14 amino acids long. The V gene's germline CDR1 is SGHRS and CDR2 YFSETQ. CDR3: CASSLEGIAETQYF. The CDR3 nucleotides are TGCGCCAGCAGCTTGGAAGGGATTGCGGAGACCCAGTACTTC.

The rearrangement links TRBV5-1 to TRBJ1-1, with no clear D. Trimming left V 0 bases short and J 6 bases short, with 9 bases between. CDR1 is SGHRS and CDR2 is YFSETQ in the germline V gene. The CDR3 loop spans 13 amino acids. The CDR3 region is CASSLVSIAEAFF. Here the CDR3 DNA reads TGCGCCAGCAGCTTGGTGTCAATCGCTGAAGCTTTCTTT.

CDR3 sequence: CTQQGGLAGGPPDTQYF. The DNA for the CDR3 is TGCACCCAACAGGGGGGACTAGCGGGAGGGCCCCCAGATACGCAGTATTTT. The chain employs TRBV29-1 and TRBJ2-3, with 16 bases that match TRBD2. Per germline, CDR1 SQVTM and CDR2 ANQGSEA. The CDR3 extends over 17 amino acids.

The rearrangement uses TRBV24-1 and TRBJ2-5, with 12 bases fitting TRBD2. The CDR3 has 16 residues. The V gene end was trimmed by 10 bases and the J gene end by 2 bases; junction bases not matched to a gene: 10. CDR1 and CDR2 from the germline V gene are KGHDR and SFDVKD. CDR3 coding DNA: TGTGCCACGAGAGACGGGACTAGCGGGCGACAAGAGACCCAGTACTTC. As protein: CATRDGTSGRQETQYF.

This clonotype occurred a few times. The V gene is TRBV2, the J gene TRBJ2-7; TRBD1 matches at 11 bases. Germline values: CDR1 SNHLY, CDR2 FYNNEI. This CDR3 is built from 15 residues. Trimming cost V 4 bases and J 6 bases; bases outside gene matches: 8. CDR3 DNA sequence: TGTGCCAGCAGTGTACTCGGACAGGGGGCTTCCGAGCAGTACTTC. Amino acid sequence: CASSVLGQGASEQYF.

The chain combines TRBV13 with TRBJ2-7, with D possibly being TRBD2 (5 bases). Germline CDR1 PRHDT, CDR2 FYEKMQ (reference sequence). V dropped 2 bases and J dropped 3 bases, with 11 bases sitting between them. The CDR3 is 14 residues long. Here the CDR3 DNA reads TGTGCCAGCAGCTTACGGGGAAACTTCTACGAGCAGTACTTC. This codes for CASSLRGNFYEQYF.

This clonotype was seen a handful of times. V gene TRBV5-1 combines with J gene TRBJ2-2, with 7 bases lining up with TRBD2. The junction had 9 bases not matched to a gene; V was cut back by 4 bases and J by 3 bases. From germline, CDR1 is SGHRS and CDR2 YFSETQ. This CDR3 is 16 amino acids long. The CDR3 here is CASSRRGVVHTGELFF. In DNA, the CDR3 is TGCGCCAGCAGCCGACGGGGGGTTGTGCACACCGGGGAGCTGTTTTTT.

V gene TRBV20-1 combines with J gene TRBJ1-4; D gene ambiguous. Germline lookup yields CDR1 DFQATT and CDR2 SNEGSKA (reference sequence). This CDR3 is built from 12 residues. Trimming pared 6 bases from V and 4 bases from J, leaving 9 bases between. The CDR3 DNA follows: TGCAGTGCCAGACAAGATAATGAAAAACTGTTTTTT. Translating gives CSARQDNEKLFF.

There are a few counts of this clonotype. The chain links TRBV5-1 to TRBJ2-3; 10 bases are a match to TRBD2. With 9 bases clipped from V and 0 bases from J, the junction kept 7 bases outside the gene matches. CDR3 length equals 15 residues. The V gene's germline CDR1 is SGHRS and CDR2 YFSETQ. The DNA for the CDR3 is TGCGCCACCCAGACTAGCGGGCATAGCACAGATACGCAGTATTTT. Translated, it gives CATQTSGHSTDTQYF.

V is TRBV5-4 and J is TRBJ2-1, with TRBD2 identical over 8 bases. The CDR3 is 16 residues long. The V and J ends lost 3 bases and 1 base, in that order; junction bases with no gene match: 6. CDR1 SGHNT and CDR2 YYREEE come from the germline V gene (reference sequence). This chain's CDR3 is CASSSGLARSYNEQFF. CDR3 bases: TGTGCCAGCAGCTCAGGACTAGCCCGATCCTACAATGAGCAGTTCTTC.

V usage is TRBV20-1 and J usage is TRBJ2-7; 8 bases are a match to TRBD1. The CDR3 consists of 12 residues. Germline trimming cut 6 bases from V and 2 bases from J; bases unmatched to any gene: 3. Germline V gene sequence: CDR1 DFQATT, CDR2 SNEGSKA (reference sequence). Here the CDR3 reads CSAMTGAYEQYF. The DNA of the CDR3 is TGCAGTGCAATGACAGGGGCCTACGAGCAGTACTTC.

The CDR3 loop reads CASSFAVGTEYQETQYF. CDR3 DNA sequence: TGCGCCAGCAGCTTCGCGGTAGGCACCGAGTACCAAGAGACCCAGTACTTC. The chain couples TRBV5-1 to TRBJ2-5, with D unclear. In germline, CDR1 is SGHRS, CDR2 YFSETQ. There are 17 residues in the CDR3. Trimming stripped 2 bases from V and 0 bases from J, with 17 bases between.